The clone carrying this T cell receptor (beta chain) has ten or more counts. Its antigen is not identified. Through Arm-PCR of CDR3 regions and iRepertoire HTBI primers, TCR beta libraries were built. MiXCR was run by TCRdb on the multiplex PCR reads, yielding one entry per CDR3 protein. The sample lists roughly 500,000 distinct CDR3 sequences, approximately 21% occurring once. Noted time point: persistent/refractory GD, antithyroid drugs over 5 years with positive TRAb. Generation of the TCR library employed RNA extracted from PBMCs. This sample stems from a study of regulatory T cells in long-lasting Graves disease. General study points: Blood alone, not thyroid tissue, was studied. New patients shared fewer public clonotypes (roughly 1,000) than persistent patients did (more than 2,500). Newly diagnosed Graves' patients exceeded persistent ones in TCR diversity. TRBV28, TRBJ1-2 and TRBJ2-5 were favored in persistent disease.

The germline V and J ends were trimmed by 10 bases and 2 bases, with 18 bases remaining between them. Germline V gene lookup returns CDR1 MDHEN and CDR2 SYDVKM. CDR3 length: 14 amino acids. The sequenced sample was peripheral blood mononuclear cells (PBMCs), obtained when the disease was refractory, from a patient treated with antithyroid drugs. This clonotype originated in a female donor with Graves disease. The rearrangement joins TRBV28 to TRBJ2-7, with D perhaps assigned TRBD1 or TRBD2 (6 bases each). The CDR3 loop reads CANSRGPATYEQYF. DNA for the CDR3: TGTGCCAACTCCCGGGGGCCGGCAACCTACGAGCAGTACTTC.